This T cell receptor (beta chain) was captured by sequencing in a study of spatial heterogeneity in lung cancer. Study conclusions and caveats: Counts that tracked tumor mutation counts were those of expanded intratumoral alpha and beta TCRs.

Trimming took off 0 bases at V and 5 bases at J, with 14 bases between the two ends. The CDR3 length is 15 residues. CDR1 SGHRS and CDR2 YFSETQ come from the germline V gene. By share, this clonotype counts as medium-sized (0.01 to 0.1%). What it binds is not known. TCRdb ran MiXCR on the 5' RACE reads and lists one entry per CDR3 protein. Among over 3,000 distinct CDR3 sequences listed, approximately 7.9% were seen once. Time point specified: sample taken at primary tumor resection. Sequences were derived from lung tumor tissue, sampled at surgery. The chain couples TRBV5-1 to TRBJ1-1, with D maybe TRBD1 (6 bases). This TCR was sampled from a male donor with early-stage non-small cell lung cancer. The CDR3 is CASSLARGRGTEAFF. CDR3 DNA sequence: TGCGCCAGCAGCTTGGCCCGAGGAAGGGGGACTGAAGCTTTCTTT.